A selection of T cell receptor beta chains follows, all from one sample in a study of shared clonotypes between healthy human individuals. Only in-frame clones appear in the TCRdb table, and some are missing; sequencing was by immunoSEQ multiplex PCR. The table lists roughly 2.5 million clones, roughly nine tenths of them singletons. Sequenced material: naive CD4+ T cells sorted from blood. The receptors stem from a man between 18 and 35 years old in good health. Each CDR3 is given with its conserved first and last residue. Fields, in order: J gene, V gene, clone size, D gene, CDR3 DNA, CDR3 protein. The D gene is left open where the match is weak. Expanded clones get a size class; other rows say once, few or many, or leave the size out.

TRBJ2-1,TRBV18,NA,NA,TGTGCCAGCTCACCACCCGTGGGGGACAACTACAATGAGCAGTTCTTC,CASSPPVGDNYNEQFF
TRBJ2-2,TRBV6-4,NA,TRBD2,TGTGCCAGCAGTGCCCCGGGACTAGCGGGAGGACGAGGCACCGGGGAGCTGTTTTTT,CASSAPGLAGGRGTGELFF
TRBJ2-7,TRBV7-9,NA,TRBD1,TGTGCCAGCAGCTCAGCCCCGGGACAGGGTTTCTCCTACGAGCAGTACTTC,CASSSAPGQGFSYEQYF
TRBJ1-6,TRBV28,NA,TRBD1,TGTGCCAGCAAAGGAGGGACAGGTAATTCACCCCTCCACTTT,CASKGGTGNSPLHF
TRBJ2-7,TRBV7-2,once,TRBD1,TGTGCCAGCAGCGGTAGGGGGCTTTACTACGAGCAGTACTTC,CASSGRGLYYEQYF
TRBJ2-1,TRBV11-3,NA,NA,TGTGCCAGCAGCTTAGTCGGGGGCGTAAATGAGCAGTTCTTC,CASSLVGGVNEQFF
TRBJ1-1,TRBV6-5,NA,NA,TGTGCCAGCAGCCGTATCGGGGCTGAAGCTTTCTTT,CASSRIGAEAFF
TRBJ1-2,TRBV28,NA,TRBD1,TGTGCCAGCAGACCCATGGGACAGGGGGGCTATGGCTACACCTTC,CASRPMGQGGYGYTF
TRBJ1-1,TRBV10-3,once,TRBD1,TGTGCCATATTGGGACAGCAAAACACTGAAGCTTTCTTT,CAILGQQNTEAFF
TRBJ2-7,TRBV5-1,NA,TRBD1,TGCGCCAGCAGCCCGAGGACAGGGTCCTTTTACGAGCAGTACTTC,CASSPRTGSFYEQYF
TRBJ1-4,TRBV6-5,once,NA,TGTGCCAGCAGTCTCCTTCCCGAGACATCCGAAAAACTGTTTTTT,CASSLLPETSEKLFF
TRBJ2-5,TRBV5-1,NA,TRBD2,TGCGCCAGCTCGCCCCTAAGCGGGGGGCACGGAGAGACCCAGTACTTC,CASSPLSGGHGETQYF
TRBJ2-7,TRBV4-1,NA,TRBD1,TGCGCCAGCAGCCAAGGTGGGACAGGGGGCTTGGAGCAGTACTTC,CASSQGGTGGLEQYF
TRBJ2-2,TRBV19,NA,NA,TGTGCCAGTGGCCAGGGAAGGATCACCGGGGAGCTGTTTTTT,CASGQGRITGELFF
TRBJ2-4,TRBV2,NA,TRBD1,TGTGCCAGCAGATTCGGGGACAGGGCCGTCCGATTC,CASRFGDRAVRF
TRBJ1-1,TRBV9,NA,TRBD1,TGTGCCAGCAGCGCTGGGACAGGGGTGCACACTGAAGCTTTCTTT,CASSAGTGVHTEAFF
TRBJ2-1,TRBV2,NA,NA,TGTGCCAGCAGTGAAAGTCGGGCGGGCAACTCTGAGCAGTTCTTC,CASSESRAGNSEQFF
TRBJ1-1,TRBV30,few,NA,TGTGCCTGGAGTGTACGGTATTCAAGTGAAGCTTTCTTT,CAWSVRYSSEAFF
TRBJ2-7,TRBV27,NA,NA,TGTGCCAGCAGTTCAGGACCCCAGGGGCAGCAGTACTTC,CASSSGPQGQQYF
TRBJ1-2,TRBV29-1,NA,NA,TGCAGCGTTGAAGATTCGGACGGGAACTATGGCTACACCTTC,CSVEDSDGNYGYTF
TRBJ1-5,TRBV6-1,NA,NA,TGTGCCAGCAGTGAGTTAAATCAGCCCCAGCATTTT,CASSELNQPQHF
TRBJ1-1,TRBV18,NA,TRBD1,TGTGCCAGCTCACCGGGGACAGGACTGAACACTGAAGCTTTCTTT,CASSPGTGLNTEAFF
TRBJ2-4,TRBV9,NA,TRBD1,TGTGCCAGCAGCGTATCTCCGGGACAGGGAATTCAAAACATTCAGTACTTC,CASSVSPGQGIQNIQYF
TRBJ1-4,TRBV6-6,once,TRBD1,TGTGCCAGCAGCTGGGGACAGCCTAACGAAAAACTGTTTTTT,CASSWGQPNEKLFF
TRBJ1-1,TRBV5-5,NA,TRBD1,TGTGCCAGCAGCTTGGAGTGGGGGACAGGATCGGACACTGAAGCTTTCTTT,CASSLEWGTGSDTEAFF
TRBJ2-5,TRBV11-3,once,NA,TGTGCCAGCAGCCGAGGGGGGCGAGGAGAGGGAGAGACCCAGTACTTC,CASSRGGRGEGETQYF
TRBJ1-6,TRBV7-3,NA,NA,TGTGCCAGCAGCTTAAGCGGAGGATTCAATTCACCCCTCCACTTT,CASSLSGGFNSPLHF
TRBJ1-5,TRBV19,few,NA,TGTGCCACCAGCGGGACTACGGTTCAGCCCCAGCATTTT,CATSGTTVQPQHF
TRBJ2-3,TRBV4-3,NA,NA,TGCGCCAGCAGCCAAGGGCTAGCGAGCACAGATACGCAGTATTTT,CASSQGLASTDTQYF
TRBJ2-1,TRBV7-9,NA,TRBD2,TGTGCCAGCAGTTACGGGACTAGCGGGCATCAGTTCTTC,CASSYGTSGHQFF
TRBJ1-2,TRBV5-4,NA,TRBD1,TGTGCCAGCAGCTTGGTTCAGGGGGGATTGGATGGCTACACCTTC,CASSLVQGGLDGYTF
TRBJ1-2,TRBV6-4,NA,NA,TGTGCCAGCAGTACGACAGCGACTAACTATGGCTACACCTTC,CASSTTATNYGYTF
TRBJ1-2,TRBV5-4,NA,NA,TGTGCCAGCAGCTCGGACGGCTTCTATGGCTACACCTTC,CASSSDGFYGYTF
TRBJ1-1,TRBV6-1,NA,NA,TGTGCCAGCAAATGGGACTGGAACACTGAAGCTTTCTTT,CASKWDWNTEAFF
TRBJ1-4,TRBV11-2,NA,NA,TGTGCCAGCAGCTTAGGAGGTGTTAATGAAAAACTGTTTTTT,CASSLGGVNEKLFF
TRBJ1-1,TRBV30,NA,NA,TGTGCCTGGGGGGGCACTGAAGCTTTCTTT,CAWGGTEAFF
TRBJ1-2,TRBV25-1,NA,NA,TGTGCCAGCAGACCAGGGGAAGGCTATGGCTACACCTTC,CASRPGEGYGYTF
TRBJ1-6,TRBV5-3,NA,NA,TGTGCCAGAACCCCAGGACTTAATTCACCCCTCCACTTT,CARTPGLNSPLHF
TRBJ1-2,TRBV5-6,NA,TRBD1,TGTGCCAGCAGCTTTCAGGGGGCTAGCTATGGCTACACCTTC,CASSFQGASYGYTF
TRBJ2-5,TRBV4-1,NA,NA,TGCGCCAGCAGCCAAGTCTTAGGGCAAGAGACCCAGTACTTC,CASSQVLGQETQYF
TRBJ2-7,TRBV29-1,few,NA,TGCAGCGTCCTAACGGGAAGCGGGCCGGAGCAGTACTTC,CSVLTGSGPEQYF
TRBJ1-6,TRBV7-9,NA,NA,TGTGCCAGCAGCTCCAGCCGGTCCCGTTCACCCCTCCACTTT,CASSSSRSRSPLHF
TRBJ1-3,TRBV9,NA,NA,TGTGCCAGCAGCGGGGGAACTGGAAACACCATATATTTT,CASSGGTGNTIYF
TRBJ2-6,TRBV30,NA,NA,TGTGCCTGGAGTCGCGGGAACATTCTCTCTGGGGCCAACGTCCTGACTTTC,CAWSRGNILSGANVLTF
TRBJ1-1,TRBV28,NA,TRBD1,TGTGCCAGCACCGACACAGGGGATAATCCTGAAGCTTTCTTT,CASTDTGDNPEAFF
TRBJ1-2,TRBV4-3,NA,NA,TGCGCCAGCAGCCACGGCCGCGGGACGACGGCCCTCTATGGCTACACCTTC,CASSHGRGTTALYGYTF
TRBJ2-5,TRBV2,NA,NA,TGTGCCAGCAGTATAATGGGGGGTGGACGAGAGACCCAGTACTTC,CASSIMGGGRETQYF
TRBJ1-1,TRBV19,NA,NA,TGTGCCAGTAGTATGAGAGGGGAATTGACTGAAGCTTTCTTT,CASSMRGELTEAFF
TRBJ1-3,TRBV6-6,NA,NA,TGTGCCAGCAAAGTGCCCGCTGGAAACACCATATATTTT,CASKVPAGNTIYF
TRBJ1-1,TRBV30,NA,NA,TGTGCCTGGACCGCCCCCCTCTTGGCTGAAGCTTTCTTT,CAWTAPLLAEAFF
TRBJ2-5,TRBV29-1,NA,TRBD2,TGCAGCGTTGATAGGTGGAAGCTAGCGGGAGTTAGGCAAGAGACCCAGTACTTC,CSVDRWKLAGVRQETQYF
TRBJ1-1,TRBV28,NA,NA,TGTGCCAGCAGTCCAGGGACGGCGAACACTGAAGCTTTCTTT,CASSPGTANTEAFF
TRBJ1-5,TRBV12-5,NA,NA,TGTGCTAGTGGTTTTGGCCAGGCTCAGCCCCAGCATTTT,CASGFGQAQPQHF
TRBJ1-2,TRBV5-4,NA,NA,TGTGCCAGCAGCTCTGACGGGTACTATGGCTACACCTTC,CASSSDGYYGYTF
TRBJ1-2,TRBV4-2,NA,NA,TGTGCCAGCAGCCACCCGCCCGTGGGGGGGATCTATGGCTACACCTTC,CASSHPPVGGIYGYTF
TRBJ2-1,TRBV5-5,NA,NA,TGTGCCAGCAGCTTAGAAAGCTCCTACAATGAGCAGTTCTTC,CASSLESSYNEQFF
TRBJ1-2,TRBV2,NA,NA,TGTGCCAGCAGTGAACATGAGGGGAACTATGGCTACACCTTC,CASSEHEGNYGYTF